This TCR beta chain was observed in a study of blood T cell repertoires in COVID-19. Overall study context: Both acute and convalescent COVID-19 samples were obtained from the United States, Italy and Spain.

TCRdb's copy holds only in-frame clones and misses some; the assay was immunoSEQ multiplex PCR. The table shows about 190,000 clones, with more than 85% occurring only once. The germline V gene has CDR1 SGHVS and CDR2 FQNEAQ. Trimming removed 5 bases from V and 7 bases from J; junction bases left unmatched: 12. The CDR3 runs to 16 residues. Specimen: peripheral blood. This clonotype was obtained from a man between 25 and 39 years old with acute or convalescent COVID-19. This rearrangement joins TRBV7-8 to TRBJ1-5; 9 bases agree with TRBD1. CDR3 sequence (DNA): TGTGCCAGCAGCGCAGGGACAGGGAGGGTTCGACAGCCCCAGCATTTT. As protein: CASSAGTGRVRQPQHF.